The 17 T cell receptor beta chains presented below share a single source sample, sequenced in a study of blood T cells in healthy people across ages. A second roughly 6 to 12 cycle PCR used barcoded and J-beta primers. TCRdb called the 5' RACE reads again in MiXCR, with one record for every CDR3 protein. The table shows more than 750,000 distinct CDR3 sequences, with just under 30% occurring only once. The same sample was also studied in work on T cells of mothers and their children.

Source material: blood. The receptor source for this set is a woman aged 40 to 50 in good health.

V and J are TRBV20-1 and TRBJ1-4; D is perhaps TRBD1 (6 bases). The CDR3 covers 14 residues. The V end was cut by 1 base, the J end by 8 bases, with 14 bases between. Germline CDR1 DFQATT, CDR2 SNEGSKA (reference sequence). Here the CDR3 DNA reads TGCAGTGCTAGAGCCCCCGGGGGCAAGGAAAAACTGTTTTTT. Protein product: CSARAPGGKEKLFF.

The chain is built from TRBV5-6 and TRBJ2-3, with D possibly TRBD1 on 6 matching bases. Germline V CDR1 and CDR2: SGHDT, YYEEEE. V lost 5 bases and J 2 bases, leaving 15 bases between the germline ends. This CDR3 has 15 amino acids. For the CDR3, the DNA is TGTGCCAGCAGGCCCGGACAGAGATACACAGATACGCAGTATTTT. This sequence encodes CASRPGQRYTDTQYF.

The V and J genes are TRBV28 and TRBJ1-4; unclear D gene. V was trimmed by 7 bases and J by 4 bases, leaving 7 bases between them. The CDR3 consists of 12 residues. From germline, CDR1 is MDHEN and CDR2 SYDVKM. DNA of the CDR3: TGTGCCAGCAAAAAGGGTAATGAAAAACTGTTTTTT. The encoded protein is CASKKGNEKLFF. The full variable domain, with the rest looked up from reference TRBV28 and TRBJ1-4, is DVKVTQSSRYLVKRTGEKVFLECVQDMDHENMFWYRQDPGLGLRLIYFSYDVKMKEKGDIPEGYSVSREKKERFSLILESASTNQTSMYLCASKKGNEKLFFGSGTQLSVL.

The chain is built from TRBV2 and TRBJ2-7; 10 bases agree with TRBD1. Trimming at V came to 7 bases and at J to 3 bases, leaving 3 bases not matched to a gene. This CDR3 is 13 amino acids long. Germline V gene sequence: CDR1 SNHLY, CDR2 FYNNEI. Here the CDR3 DNA reads TGTGCCAGCAATAGGGACAGGGGCTACGAGCAGTACTTC. It yields the protein CASNRDRGYEQYF.

The rearrangement links TRBV12-3 or TRBV12-4 to TRBJ1-2; maybe TRBD1 (5 bases). The CDR3 extends over 11 amino acids. Trimming stripped 10 bases from V and 7 bases from J, with 13 bases between. The CDR3 loop reads CATAPGGGYTF. The CDR3 nucleotides are TGTGCCACTGCCCCCGGGGGTGGCTACACCTTC.

This clonotype has just a few counts. This chain joins TRBV4-1 and TRBJ2-3, with 7 bases matching TRBD1. Germline lookup yields CDR1 MGHRA and CDR2 YSYEKL. The CDR3 extends over 14 amino acids. Losses at the gene ends were 6 bases for V and 2 bases for J; bases not matched to a gene: 5. The CDR3 here is CASRPGQPTDTQYF. CDR3 sequence (DNA): TGCGCCAGCAGGCCGGGACAGCCCACAGATACGCAGTATTTT.

This clonotype has a count of ten or more. The chain has TRBV9 and TRBJ2-2; no clear D. V was pared by 1 base and J by 3 bases, with 7 bases between. Germline CDR1 is SGDLS and CDR2 is YYNGEE. The CDR3 length is 14 residues. CDR3 nucleotide sequence: TGTGCCAGCAGCGTATCTGGGGACACCGGGGAGCTGTTTTTT. Amino acid sequence: CASSVSGDTGELFF.

This clonotype was recorded at least ten times. This rearrangement joins TRBV18 to TRBJ2-2; D is unresolved. The CDR3 loop spans 12 amino acids. Germline-derived CDR1 and CDR2 are KGHSH and LQKENI. Trimming cost V 1 base and J 6 bases, with 3 bases left between them. The CDR3 sequence is CASSPQPGELFF. For the CDR3, the DNA is TGTGCCAGCTCACCACAGCCCGGGGAGCTGTTTTTT.

This clonotype was seen at least ten times. V and J are TRBV7-8 and TRBJ2-5; D remains ambiguous. Trimming removed 1 base from V and 2 bases from J, with 8 bases in between. From germline, CDR1 is SGHVS and CDR2 FQNEAQ. CDR3 length equals 14 residues. The CDR3 here is CASSLVETQETQYF. The CDR3 bases are TGTGCCAGCAGCTTAGTCGAGACTCAAGAGACCCAGTACTTC.

The table lists this clonotype with a few counts. A much more abundant neighbour one base away suggests this may be a read error. This chain links TRBV29-1 with TRBJ2-1, with TRBD1 matching over 9 bases. Germline assignment: CDR1 SQVTM and CDR2 ANQGSEA. With V trimmed by 6 bases and J by 6 bases, 9 bases remained unmatched. This CDR3 has 14 residues. The CDR3 sequence is CSVRDRARCNEQFF. For the CDR3, the DNA is TGCAGCGTCCGGGACAGGGCAAGATGCAATGAGCAGTTCTTC.

With regard to this clonotype: An end of the junction does not agree with germline; a read error may underlie this. The chain couples TRBV5-1 to TRBJ2-7, with 9 bases that match TRBD1. The CDR3 runs to 15 residues. The germline gives CDR1 SGHRS, CDR2 YFSETQ. CDR3 bases: TGCGCCGGCAGCTCCACCGGGACAGGGTTCGACGAGCAGTACTTC. Amino acids: CAGSSTGTGFDEQYF.

A note on this clonotype: The junction shows a germline mismatch at one end, possibly a read error. The chain combines TRBV7-2 with TRBJ2-7; D is possibly TRBD1 or TRBD2 (5 bases each). CDR1 is SGHTA, CDR2 FQGNSA, per germline. The CDR3 totals 14 residues. CDR3 coding DNA: TGTGCCAGCAGCCCAGTCAGGGAGTCCTACGACCAGTACTTC. Its translation: CASSPVRESYDQYF. The whole variable domain, remainder taken from reference TRBV7-2 and TRBJ2-7, is GAGVSQSPSNKVTEKGKDVELRCDPISGHTALYWYRQSLGQGLEFLIYFQGNSAPDKSGLPSDRFSAERTGGSVSTLTIQRTQQEDSAVYLCASSPVRESYDQYFGPGTRLTVT.

This chain links TRBV14 with TRBJ2-3, with 7 bases aligning to TRBD1. CDR1 and CDR2 (germline): SGHDN, FVKESK. The CDR3 is 16 amino acids. The trim removed 3 bases at V and 2 bases at J, leaving 8 bases unmatched. The CDR3 sequence is CASSQTRTGPTDTQYF. The CDR3 nucleotides read TGTGCCAGCAGCCAGACGCGGACAGGCCCCACAGATACGCAGTATTTT.

As for this clonotype: One base away lies a much larger clone, so this may be a sequencing read error. This rearrangement joins TRBV12-3 or TRBV12-4 to TRBJ2-7; no definite D call. The CDR3 spans 13 residues. The chain's CDR3 is CAGSFLTPYEQYF. The DNA for the CDR3 is TGTGCCGGCAGTTTCTTGACACCCTACGAGCAGTACTTC.

This clonotype was detected ten times or more. The chain employs TRBV7-3 and TRBJ2-1, with D possibly being TRBD1 (5 bases). Germline CDR1 is SGHTA and CDR2 is FQGTGA. There are 15 residues in the CDR3. Between the trimmed V and J ends, which lost 3 bases and 3 bases, there was a span of 12 bases. The DNA for the CDR3 is TGTGCCAGCAGCTTTGAAGGGGCCGTCTACAATGAGCAGTTCTTC. Its translation: CASSFEGAVYNEQFF. Drawing the rest from reference TRBV7-3 and TRBJ2-1, the complete variable domain is GAGVSQTPSNKVTEKGKYVELRCDPISGHTALYWYRQSLGQGPEFLIYFQGTGAADDSGLPNDRFFAVRPEGSVSTLKIQRTERGDSAVYLCASSFEGAVYNEQFFGPGTRLTVL.

Here the CDR3 reads CASSHKGAGLGYTF. CDR3 bases: TGCGCCAGCAGCCACAAAGGGGCGGGCTTAGGCTACACCTTC. The rearrangement uses TRBV4-3 and TRBJ1-2; D possibly corresponds to TRBD1 (5 bases). The CDR3 covers 14 residues. V dropped 3 bases and J dropped 8 bases, with 16 bases sitting between them. CDR1 and CDR2 (germline): LGHNA, YSLEER.

In its sample, this clonotype was seen a few times. The junction departs from the called germline gene at one end, perhaps through a read error. The rearrangement joins TRBV2 to TRBJ1-5; the match to TRBD1 covers 7 bases. The CDR3 is made up of 15 amino acids. Germline values: CDR1 SNHLY, CDR2 FYNNEI. This CDR3 is CASCDQGTANQPQHF. DNA of the CDR3: TGTGCCAGCTGTGACCAGGGGACAGCGAATCAGCCCCAGCATTTT.